Following are 5 T cell receptor beta chains from one sample sequenced in a study of blood T cell repertoires in COVID-19. The repertoire was sequenced with immunoSEQ multiplex PCR; TCRdb's copy has only in-frame clones and lacks some. The sample includes some 300,000 clones, roughly 88% of them seen just once. Sequencing was performed on peripheral blood. The receptor source for this set is a woman aged 30 to 39 who had recovered from COVID-19.

The chain has TRBV19 and TRBJ2-2; 12 bases agree with TRBD2. V lost 5 bases to trimming and J lost 4 bases; unmatched junction nucleotides: 8. The germline CDR1 and CDR2 sequences are LNHDA and SQIVND (reference sequence). The CDR3 is made up of 17 amino acids. The CDR3 DNA follows: TGTGCCAGTAGTCTCGGACTAGCGGGGCTGAGCACCGGGGAGCTGTTTTTT. Protein product: CASSLGLAGLSTGELFF.

The chain employs TRBV19 and TRBJ2-1; 8 bases agree with TRBD2. The germline V gene has CDR1 LNHDA and CDR2 SQIVND (reference sequence). The ends lost 6 bases at V and 2 bases at J; junction bases unmatched: 3. The CDR3 runs 14 residues. The CDR3 here is CASSAGGPYNEQFF. Written as DNA, the CDR3 is TGTGCCAGTAGCGCGGGGGGACCCTACAATGAGCAGTTCTTC.

V is TRBV9 and J is TRBJ1-2; 10 bases line up with TRBD1. The V segment lost 0 bases and the J segment 8 bases; nucleotides outside the gene matches: 13. Germline V CDR1 and CDR2: SGDLS, YYNGEE. The CDR3 consists of 17 residues. DNA of the CDR3: TGTGCCAGCAGCGTAGATCTGTCGGGACAGGGGAGGTCGGGCTACACCTTC. Its protein product is CASSVDLSGQGRSGYTF. Full variable domain (remainder filled in from reference TRBV9 and TRBJ1-2): DSGVTQTPKHLITATGQRVTLRCSPRSGDLSVYWYQQSLDQGLQFLIQYYNGEERAKGNILERFSAQQFPDLHSELNLSSLELGDSALYFCASSVDLSGQGRSGYTFGSGTRLTVV.

This chain joins TRBV21-1 and TRBJ2-4; the table's D call TRBD1 went unverified against the DNA. TRBV21-1 is labeled a pseudogene. CDR3 length: 17 residues. CDR3 region: CASSPGQRSIAKNIQYF. As DNA, the CDR3 is TGTGCCAGCAGCCCGGGACAGCGATCGATAGCCAAAAACATTCAGTACTTC.

The rearrangement links TRBV6-5 to TRBJ2-3, with 7 bases identical to TRBD1. CDR3 length equals 13 residues. V lost 7 bases, J lost 3 bases, and 4 bases stayed unmatched. Germline V gene lookup returns CDR1 MNHEY and CDR2 SVGAGI. CDR3 sequence: CASTPRGTDTQYF. In DNA, the CDR3 is TGTGCCAGCACCCCCAGGGGGACAGATACGCAGTATTTT.